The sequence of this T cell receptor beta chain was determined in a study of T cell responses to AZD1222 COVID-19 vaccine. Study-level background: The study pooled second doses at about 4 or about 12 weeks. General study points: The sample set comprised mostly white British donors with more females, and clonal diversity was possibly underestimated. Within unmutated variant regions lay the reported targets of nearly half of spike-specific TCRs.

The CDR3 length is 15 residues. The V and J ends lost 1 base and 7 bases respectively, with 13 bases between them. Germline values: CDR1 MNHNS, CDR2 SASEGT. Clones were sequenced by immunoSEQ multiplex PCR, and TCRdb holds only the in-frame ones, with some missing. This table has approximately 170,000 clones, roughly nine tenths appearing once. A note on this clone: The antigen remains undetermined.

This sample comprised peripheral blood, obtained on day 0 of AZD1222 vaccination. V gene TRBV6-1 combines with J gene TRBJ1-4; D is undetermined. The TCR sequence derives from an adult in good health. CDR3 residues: CASSEGGWGGEKLFF. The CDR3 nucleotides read TGTGCCAGCAGTGAAGGTGGTTGGGGAGGTGAAAAACTGTTTTTT.